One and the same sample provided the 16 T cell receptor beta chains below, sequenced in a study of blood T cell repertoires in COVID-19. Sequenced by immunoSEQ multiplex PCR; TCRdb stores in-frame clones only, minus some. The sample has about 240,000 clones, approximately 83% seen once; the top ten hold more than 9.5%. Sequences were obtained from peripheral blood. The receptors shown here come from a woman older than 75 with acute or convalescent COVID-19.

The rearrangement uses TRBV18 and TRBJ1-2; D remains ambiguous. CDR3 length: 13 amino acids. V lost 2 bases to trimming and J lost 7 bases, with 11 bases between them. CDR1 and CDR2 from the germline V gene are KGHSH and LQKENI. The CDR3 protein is CASSPESGFGYTF. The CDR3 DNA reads TGTGCCAGCTCACCAGAATCGGGGTTTGGCTACACCTTC.

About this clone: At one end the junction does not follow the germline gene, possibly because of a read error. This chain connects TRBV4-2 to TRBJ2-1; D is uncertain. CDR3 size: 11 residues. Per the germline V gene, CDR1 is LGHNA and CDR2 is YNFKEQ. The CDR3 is CASSSDKEQFF. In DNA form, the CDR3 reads TGTGCCAGCAGCTCAGACAAGGAGCAGTTCTTC.

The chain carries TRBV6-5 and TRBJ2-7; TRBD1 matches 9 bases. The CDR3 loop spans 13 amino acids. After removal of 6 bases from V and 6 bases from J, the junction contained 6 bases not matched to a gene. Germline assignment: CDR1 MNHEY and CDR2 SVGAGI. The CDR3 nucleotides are TGTGCCAGCAGCCGTGACAGGGGGAGCGAGCAGTACTTC. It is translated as CASSRDRGSEQYF.

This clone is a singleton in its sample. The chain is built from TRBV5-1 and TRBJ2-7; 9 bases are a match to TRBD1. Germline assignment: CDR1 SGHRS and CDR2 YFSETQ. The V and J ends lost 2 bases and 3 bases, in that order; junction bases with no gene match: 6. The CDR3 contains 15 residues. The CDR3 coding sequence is TGCGCCAGCAGCTTATCCTGGACAGGGGACTACGAGCAGTACTTC. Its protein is CASSLSWTGDYEQYF.

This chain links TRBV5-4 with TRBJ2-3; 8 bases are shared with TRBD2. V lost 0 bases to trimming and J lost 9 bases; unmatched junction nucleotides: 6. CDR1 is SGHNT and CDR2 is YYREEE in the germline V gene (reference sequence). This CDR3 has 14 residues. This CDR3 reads CASSLEGPGGTQYF. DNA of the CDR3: TGTGCCAGCAGCTTGGAGGGGCCGGGGGGGACGCAGTATTTT.

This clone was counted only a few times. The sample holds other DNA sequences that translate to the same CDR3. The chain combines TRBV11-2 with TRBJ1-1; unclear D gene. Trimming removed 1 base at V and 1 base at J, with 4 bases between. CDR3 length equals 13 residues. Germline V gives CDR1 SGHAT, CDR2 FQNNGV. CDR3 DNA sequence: TGTGCCAGCAGCTTAGTGCGGAACACTGAAGCTTTCTTT. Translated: CASSLVRNTEAFF.

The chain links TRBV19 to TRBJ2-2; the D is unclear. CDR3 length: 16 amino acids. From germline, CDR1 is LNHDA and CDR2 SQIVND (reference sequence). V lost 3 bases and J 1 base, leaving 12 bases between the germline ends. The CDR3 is CASSIYGRRNTGELFF. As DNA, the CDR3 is TGTGCCAGTAGTATTTATGGCAGAAGGAACACCGGGGAGCTGTTTTTT.

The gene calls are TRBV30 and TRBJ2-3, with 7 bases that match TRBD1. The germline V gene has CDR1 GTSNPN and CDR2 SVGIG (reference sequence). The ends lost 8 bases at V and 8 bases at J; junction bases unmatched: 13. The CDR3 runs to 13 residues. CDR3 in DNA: TGTGCCGCCGCAGAACAGGGGTGGCGTACGCAGTATTTT. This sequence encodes CAAAEQGWRTQYF.

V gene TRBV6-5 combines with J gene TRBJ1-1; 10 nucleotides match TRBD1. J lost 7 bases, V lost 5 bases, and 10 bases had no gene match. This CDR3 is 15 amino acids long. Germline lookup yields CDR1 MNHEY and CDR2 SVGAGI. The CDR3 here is CASSTPGQGQNEAFF. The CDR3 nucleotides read TGTGCCAGCAGTACACCGGGACAGGGGCAAAATGAAGCTTTCTTT.

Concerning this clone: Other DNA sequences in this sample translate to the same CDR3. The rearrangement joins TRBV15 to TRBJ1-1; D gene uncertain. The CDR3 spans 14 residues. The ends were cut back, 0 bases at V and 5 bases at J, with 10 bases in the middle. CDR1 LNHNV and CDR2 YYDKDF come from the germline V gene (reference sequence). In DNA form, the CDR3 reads TGTGCCACCAGCAGAGATAGAGGGAGGACTGAAGCTTTCTTT. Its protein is CATSRDRGRTEAFF.

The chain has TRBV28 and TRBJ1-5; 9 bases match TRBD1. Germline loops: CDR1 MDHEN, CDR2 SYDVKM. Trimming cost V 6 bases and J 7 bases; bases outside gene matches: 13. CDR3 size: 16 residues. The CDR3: CASRDRDREERQPQHF. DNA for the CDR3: TGTGCCAGCAGGGACCGGGACAGGGAGGAACGGCAGCCCCAGCATTTT. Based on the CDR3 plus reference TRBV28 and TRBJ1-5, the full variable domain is DVKVTQSSRYLVKRTGEKVFLECVQDMDHENMFWYRQDPGLGLRLIYFSYDVKMKEKGDIPEGYSVSREKKERFSLILESASTNQTSMYLCASRDRDREERQPQHFGDGTRLSIL.

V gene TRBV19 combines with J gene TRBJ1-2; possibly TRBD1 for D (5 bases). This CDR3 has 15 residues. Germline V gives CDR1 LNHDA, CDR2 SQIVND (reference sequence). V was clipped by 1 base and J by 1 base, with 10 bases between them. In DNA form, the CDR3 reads TGTGCCAGTAGTATAGGGCAGGGAATTAACTATGGCTACACCTTC. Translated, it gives CASSIGQGINYGYTF.

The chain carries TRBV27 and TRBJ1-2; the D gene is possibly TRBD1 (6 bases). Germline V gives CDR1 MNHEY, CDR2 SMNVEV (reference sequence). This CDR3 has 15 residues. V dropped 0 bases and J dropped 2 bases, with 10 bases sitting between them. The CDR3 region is CASSLSGGKNYGYTF. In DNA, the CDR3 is TGTGCCAGCAGTTTATCAGGGGGTAAGAACTATGGCTACACCTTC.

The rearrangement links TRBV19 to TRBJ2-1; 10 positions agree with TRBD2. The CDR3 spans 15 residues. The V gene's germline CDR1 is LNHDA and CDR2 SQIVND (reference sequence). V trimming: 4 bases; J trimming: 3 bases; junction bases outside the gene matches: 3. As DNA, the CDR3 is TGTGCCAGTAGTAGAGCGGGGGGGCACTACAATGAGCAGTTCTTC. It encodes CASSRAGGHYNEQFF.

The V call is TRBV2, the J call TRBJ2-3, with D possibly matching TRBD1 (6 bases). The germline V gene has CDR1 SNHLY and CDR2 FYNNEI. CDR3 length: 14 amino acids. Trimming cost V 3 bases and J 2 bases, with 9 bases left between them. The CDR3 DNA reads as TGTGCCAGCAGTGAGGGACACTACACAGATACGCAGTATTTT. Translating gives CASSEGHYTDTQYF.

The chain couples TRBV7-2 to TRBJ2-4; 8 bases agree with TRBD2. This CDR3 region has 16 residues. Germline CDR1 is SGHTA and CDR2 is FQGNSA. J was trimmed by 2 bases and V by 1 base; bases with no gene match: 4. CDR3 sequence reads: CASSLDGGVTKNIQYF. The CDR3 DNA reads TGTGCCAGCAGCTTAGACGGGGGGGTTACCAAAAACATTCAGTACTTC.